This T cell receptor beta chain comes out of a study of CD8+CD57+ T cells in acquired aplastic anemia. Patients chosen for sequencing had shown CD8+CD57+ cell expansion by flow cytometry. Profiling of TCR beta VDJ combinations and CDR3 sequences used genomic DNA as template. In TCRdb, the reads were re-called with MiXCR into one record per CDR3 protein. The table includes about 150,000 distinct CDR3 sequences, over 40% detected once. In the case of this clonotype: This may be a read error: a much more frequent sequence differs by one nucleotide.

V was cut by 7 bases and J by 0 bases, with 9 bases left in between. CDR1 KGHDR and CDR2 SFDVKD come from the germline V gene. The CDR3 consists of 14 residues. The sequence was obtained from a human donor with aplastic anemia. Sequencing input: sorted CD4+, CD8+, or CD8+CD57+ T cells (not recorded which) from PBMCs. The gene calls are TRBV24-1 and TRBJ1-5, with D tentatively TRBD1 (6 bases). In DNA form, the CDR3 reads TGTGCCACCAGCTACAGGGATAGCAATCAGCCCCAGCATTTT. It specifies CATSYRDSNQPQHF.